The table lists the clone carrying this T cell receptor (beta chain) with a count of one. These data are taken from a study of blood T cell repertoires in COVID-19. The recovered donors of Cohort 3 showed two negative PCRs, clearance, or symptom resolution. CDR1 is SEHNR and CDR2 is FQNEAQ in the germline V gene (reference sequence). The CDR3 contains 12 residues. V was shortened by 2 bases and J by 7 bases, with 6 bases between the two germline ends. Method: immunoSEQ multiplex PCR; TCRdb's copy keeps in-frame clones and lacks some. This table holds 310,000 or so clones, around 84% found once. The receptor's source is a woman under 30 who had recovered from COVID-19. The rearrangement links TRBV7-9 to TRBJ2-1; possibly TRBD1 for D (5 bases). The sequenced sample consisted of PBMCs or T cells enriched from blood (not recorded which). The DNA of the CDR3 is TGTGCCAGCAGCTTAAGGGGAAATGAGCAGTTCTTC. Its translation is CASSLRGNEQFF.